The next 11 T cell receptor beta chains were all read from a single sample in a study of preoperative IRX-2 immunotherapy in early breast cancer. Regarding treatment: preoperative locoregional IRX-2 cytokine immunotherapy. TCRdb's table, derived via immunoSEQ multiplex PCR, lists solely in-frame clones and lacks some. The data contain 28,000 or so clones, around 89% of them seen just once; the ten biggest clones take up 9.8%. This specimen was acquired from a patient treated with IRX-2 immunotherapy. The receptors here all came from a human donor with breast cancer.

The chain carries TRBV7-6 and TRBJ2-5, with D hard to call. Trimming left V 2 bases short and J 2 bases short, with 18 bases between. There are 17 residues in the CDR3. CDR1 and CDR2 (germline): SGHVS, FNYEAQ. The CDR3 is CASSLRSSSTRQETQYF. CDR3 nucleotides: TGTGCCAGCAGCTTACGTTCATCCTCGACCCGACAAGAGACCCAGTACTTC.

V and J are TRBV7-8 and TRBJ2-2; no clear D gene. The germline V gene encodes CDR1 SGHVS and CDR2 FQNEAQ. V was clipped by 6 bases and J by 0 bases, with 8 bases between them. This CDR3 has 14 residues. For the CDR3, the DNA is TGTGCCAGCAGGGCTCCTGCGAACACCGGGGAGCTGTTTTTT. Translation gives CASRAPANTGELFF.

This chain connects TRBV28 to TRBJ1-2; TRBD1 might be the D (5 bases). The V end was cut by 8 bases, the J end by 8 bases, with 12 bases between. Germline CDR1 MDHEN, CDR2 SYDVKM. The CDR3 sequence is 11 residues long. The CDR3 DNA sequence: TGTGCCAGCGCCGTCCGGGACGGCTACACCTTC. As protein: CASAVRDGYTF.

This clone was recorded once. The rearrangement uses TRBV6-5 and TRBJ1-1; D unresolved. The germline gives CDR1 MNHEY, CDR2 SVGAGI. Trimming took 2 bases from V and 10 from J, leaving 8 bases between them. The CDR3 has 11 residues. CDR3: CASSYGPGAFF. For the CDR3, the DNA is TGTGCCAGCAGTTACGGTCCAGGAGCTTTCTTT.

CDR3 amino acids: CASSHPRGQPQHF. In nucleotides, the CDR3 is TGCGCCAGCAGCCACCCCCGGGGTCAGCCCCAGCATTTT. This sequence joins TRBV4-3 and TRBJ1-5; D call uncertain. The CDR3 extends over 13 amino acids. CDR1 is LGHNA, CDR2 YSLEER, per germline. Between the trimmed V and J ends, which lost 3 bases and 6 bases, there was a span of 9 bases.

This clone showed up just a few times. The chain recombines TRBV7-9 with TRBJ1-2, with D unresolved. Looked up from germline, CDR1 is SEHNR and CDR2 is FQNEAQ (reference sequence). The CDR3 is made up of 15 amino acids. V lost 5 bases to trimming and J lost 5 bases, with 18 bases between them. Written as DNA, the CDR3 is TGTGCCAGCAGCCCCCCCGGTCGTCAGGATTATGGCTACACCTTC. It translates to CASSPPGRQDYGYTF. The complete variable domain, with remaining parts taken from reference TRBV7-9 and TRBJ1-2, reads DTGVSQNPRHKITKRGQNVTFRCDPISEHNRLYWYRQTLGQGPEFLTYFQNEAQLEKSRLLSDRFSAERPKGSFSTLEIQRTEQGDSAMYLCASSPPGRQDYGYTFGSGTRLTVV.

V and J are TRBV2 and TRBJ2-1; TRBD1 agrees at 7 bases. Per germline, CDR1 SNHLY and CDR2 FYNNEI. CDR3 length: 15 amino acids. Trimming cost V 3 bases and J 7 bases; bases outside gene matches: 9. The CDR3 DNA reads TGTGCCAGCAGTGAGCAGGGGGTTACTTTTAATGAGCAGTTCTTC. It codes for CASSEQGVTFNEQFF.

The rearrangement joins TRBV5-4 to TRBJ2-4; no clear D gene. CDR1 and CDR2 (germline): SGHNT, YYREEE (reference sequence). V shed 4 bases and J shed 6 bases, with 11 bases lying between them. This CDR3 is built from 13 residues. The CDR3: CASSPPKGNIQYF. The CDR3 nucleotides are TGTGCCAGCAGCCCCCCTAAGGGAAACATTCAGTACTTC.

This clone appeared a single time. This rearrangement joins TRBV21-1 to TRBJ1-6; the table's D gene call, TRBD1, was not cross checked with the DNA. TRBV21-1 is annotated as a pseudogene. This CDR3 contains 14 residues. The CDR3 here is CASSPTGRNSPLHF. As DNA, the CDR3 is TGTGCCAGCAGCCCGACAGGGAGAAATTCACCCCTCCACTTT.

The CDR3, as DNA: TGTGCCAGCCGAGGGGAGGAGACCCAGTACTTC. As protein: CASRGEETQYF. The gene calls are TRBV28 and TRBJ2-5; D might be TRBD1 or TRBD2, each matching 5 bases. CDR3 length: 11 amino acids. CDR1 MDHEN and CDR2 SYDVKM come from the germline V gene. Trimming cost V 8 bases and J 5 bases, with 9 bases left between them.

The gene calls are TRBV10-2 and TRBJ1-5; D is undetermined. The CDR3 runs 14 residues. Germline lookup yields CDR1 WSHSY and CDR2 SAAADI. The germline V and J ends were trimmed by 0 bases and 4 bases, with 7 bases remaining between them. CDR3 DNA: TGCGCCAGCAGTGAGTCGGGATCGAATCAGCCCCAGCATTTT. Translated: CASSESGSNQPQHF.